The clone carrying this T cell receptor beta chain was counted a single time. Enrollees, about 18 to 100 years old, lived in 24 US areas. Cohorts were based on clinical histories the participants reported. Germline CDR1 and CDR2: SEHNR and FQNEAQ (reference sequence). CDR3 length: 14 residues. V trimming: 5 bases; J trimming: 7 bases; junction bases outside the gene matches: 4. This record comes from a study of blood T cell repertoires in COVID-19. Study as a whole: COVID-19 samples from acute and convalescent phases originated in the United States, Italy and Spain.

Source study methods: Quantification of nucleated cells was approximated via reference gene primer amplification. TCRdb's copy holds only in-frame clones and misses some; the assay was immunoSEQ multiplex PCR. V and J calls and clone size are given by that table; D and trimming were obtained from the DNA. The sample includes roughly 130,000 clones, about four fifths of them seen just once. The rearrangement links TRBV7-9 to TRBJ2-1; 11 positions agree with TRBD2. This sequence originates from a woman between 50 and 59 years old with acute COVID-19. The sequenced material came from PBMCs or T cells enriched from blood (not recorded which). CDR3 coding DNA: TGTGCCAGCAGCACTAGCGGGAGTAGTAATGAGCAGTTCTTC. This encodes CASSTSGSSNEQFF.